This TCR beta chain was identified in a study of T cells in Graves' hyperthyroidism and ophthalmopathy. The patients, who ranged from 18 to 65 in age, presented with newly diagnosed hyperthyroidism lasting under 2 months. Germline values: CDR1 KGHDR, CDR2 SFDVKD. Trimming removed 3 bases from V and 7 bases from J, with 12 bases in between. The CDR3 totals 14 residues. This clonotype was found many times. Using RNA transcripts as the source, TCR beta CDR3 regions were amplified. Carried out on the TCR CDR3, a first-round RT-PCR used the HTBI primer set. TCRdb processed the multiplex PCR reads anew with MiXCR; each CDR3 protein has one entry. Of a few hundred thousand distinct CDR3 sequences in the sample, around 42% are singletons; the top ten hold roughly 8.2%.

The sequenced sample consisted of peripheral blood or thyroid tissue (not recorded which). The rearrangement uses TRBV24-1 and TRBJ1-5; D gene unclear. The clonotype was recovered from a woman between 18 and 29 years old with Graves' hyperthyroidism. Written as DNA, the CDR3 is TGTGCCACCAGTGATCCGAGGACCGTCCAGCCCCAGCATTTT. Translated: CATSDPRTVQPQHF.